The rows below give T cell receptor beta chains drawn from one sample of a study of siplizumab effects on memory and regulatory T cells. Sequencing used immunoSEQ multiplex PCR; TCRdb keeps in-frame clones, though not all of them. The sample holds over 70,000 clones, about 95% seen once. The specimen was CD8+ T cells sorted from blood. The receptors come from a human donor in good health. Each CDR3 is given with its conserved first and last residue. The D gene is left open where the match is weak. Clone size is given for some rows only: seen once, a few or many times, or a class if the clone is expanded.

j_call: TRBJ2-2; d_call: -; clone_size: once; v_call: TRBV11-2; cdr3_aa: CASSLTGTGELFF; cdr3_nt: TGTGCCAGCAGCTTGACCGGGACCGGGGAGCTGTTTTTT
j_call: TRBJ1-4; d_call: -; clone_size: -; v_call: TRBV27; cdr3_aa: CASSLSRPSGVKLFF; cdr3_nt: TGTGCCAGCAGTTTATCCCGTCCGTCGGGGGTTAAACTGTTTTTT
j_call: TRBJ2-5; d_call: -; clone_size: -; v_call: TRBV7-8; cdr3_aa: CASSLEGQGGQETQYF; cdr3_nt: TGTGCCAGCAGCTTAGAGGGGCAAGGCGGGCAAGAGACCCAGTACTTC
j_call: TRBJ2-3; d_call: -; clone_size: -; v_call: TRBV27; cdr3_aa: CASATASTDTQYF; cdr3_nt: TGTGCCAGCGCGACAGCTAGCACAGATACGCAGTATTTT
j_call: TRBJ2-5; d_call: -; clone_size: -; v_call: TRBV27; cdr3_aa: CASSSATSPRETQYF; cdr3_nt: TGTGCCAGCAGTTCCGCTACTAGCCCCCGAGAGACCCAGTACTTC
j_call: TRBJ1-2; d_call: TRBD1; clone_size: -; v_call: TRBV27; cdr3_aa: CASSLMGQNLLNNYGYTF; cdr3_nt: TGTGCCAGCAGTTTGATGGGACAGAACCTTCTAAATAACTATGGCTACACCTTC
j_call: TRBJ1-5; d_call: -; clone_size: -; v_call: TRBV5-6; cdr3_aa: CASSLGATARAQHF; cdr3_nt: TGTGCCAGCAGCTTGGGCGCCACCGCTAGGGCCCAGCATTTT
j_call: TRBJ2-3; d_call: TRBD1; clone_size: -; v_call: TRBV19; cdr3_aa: CASSVGQGGPDTQYF; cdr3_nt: TGTGCCAGTAGTGTCGGACAGGGGGGCCCAGATACGCAGTATTTT
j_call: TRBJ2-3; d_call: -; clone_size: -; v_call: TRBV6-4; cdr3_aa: CASSDLKGNTQYF; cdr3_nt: TGTGCCAGCAGTGACTTAAAGGGCAATACGCAGTATTTT
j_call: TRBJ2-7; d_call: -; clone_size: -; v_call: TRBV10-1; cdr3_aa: CASSEFGWTPPYEQYF; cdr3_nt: TGCGCCAGCAGTGAGTTCGGCTGGACCCCACCCTACGAGCAGTACTTC
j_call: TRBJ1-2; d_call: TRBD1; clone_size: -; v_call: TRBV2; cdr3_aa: CASSPTGGYGYTF; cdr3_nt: TGTGCCAGCAGCCCAACAGGGGGCTATGGCTACACCTTC
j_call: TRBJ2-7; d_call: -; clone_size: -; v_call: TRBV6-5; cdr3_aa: CASSQIWTYEQYF; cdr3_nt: TGTGCCAGCTCTCAGATTTGGACCTACGAGCAGTACTTC
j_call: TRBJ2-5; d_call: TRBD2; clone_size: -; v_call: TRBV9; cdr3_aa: CASSAAIAAPGLAGGAETQYF; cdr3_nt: TGTGCCAGCAGCGCCGCGATTGCCGCTCCGGGTTTGGCGGGAGGAGCGGAGACCCAGTACTTC
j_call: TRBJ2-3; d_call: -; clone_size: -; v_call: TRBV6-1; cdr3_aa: CASSENPWTLTDTQYF; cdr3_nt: TGTGCCAGCAGTGAAAACCCATGGACTCTCACAGATACGCAGTATTTT
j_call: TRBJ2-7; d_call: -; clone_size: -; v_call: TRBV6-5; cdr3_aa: CASSYWGAEQYF; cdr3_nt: TGTGCCAGCAGTTACTGGGGTGCCGAGCAGTACTTC
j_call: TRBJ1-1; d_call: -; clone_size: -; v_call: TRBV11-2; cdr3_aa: CASSLDLGGWGRTEAFF; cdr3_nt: TGTGCCAGCAGCTTAGATCTGGGCGGGTGGGGACGGACTGAAGCTTTCTTT
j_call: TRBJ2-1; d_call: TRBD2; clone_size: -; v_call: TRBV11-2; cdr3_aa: CASLGWREQGIGSYNEQFF; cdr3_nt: TGTGCCAGCTTAGGGTGGCGGGAGCAGGGAATCGGATCCTACAATGAGCAGTTCTTC
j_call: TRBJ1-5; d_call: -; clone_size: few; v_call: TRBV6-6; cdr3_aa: CASRPPPGDQPQHF; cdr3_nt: TGTGCCAGCAGGCCCCCTCCAGGGGATCAGCCCCAGCATTTT
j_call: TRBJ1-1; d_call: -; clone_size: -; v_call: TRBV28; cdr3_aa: CASRTRAGDEAFF; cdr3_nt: TGTGCCAGCAGAACAAGGGCAGGGGATGAAGCTTTCTTT
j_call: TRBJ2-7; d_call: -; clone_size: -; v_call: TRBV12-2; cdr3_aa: CASRLVEGYEQYF; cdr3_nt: TGTGCAAGTCGCTTAGTGGAAGGGTACGAGCAGTACTTC
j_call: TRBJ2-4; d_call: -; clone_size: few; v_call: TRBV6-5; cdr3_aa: CASSPLGVAKNIQYF; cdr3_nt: TGTGCCAGCAGCCCCTTAGGGGTAGCCAAAAACATTCAGTACTTC
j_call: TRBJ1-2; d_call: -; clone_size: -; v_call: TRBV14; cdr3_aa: CASSRSGEDRINYGYTF; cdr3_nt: TGTGCCAGCAGCCGGTCGGGGGAAGACAGGATTAACTATGGCTACACCTTC
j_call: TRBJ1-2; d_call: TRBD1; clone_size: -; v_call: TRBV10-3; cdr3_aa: CAIGDRAVLNYGYTF; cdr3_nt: TGTGCCATCGGTGACAGGGCTGTTCTTAACTATGGCTACACCTTC
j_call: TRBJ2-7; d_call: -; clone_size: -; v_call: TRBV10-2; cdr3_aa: CASRSDSATEQYF; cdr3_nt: TGCGCCAGCAGATCAGACAGTGCCACCGAGCAGTACTTC
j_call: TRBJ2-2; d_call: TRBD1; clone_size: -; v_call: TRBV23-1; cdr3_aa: CASSRPRDRGGELFF; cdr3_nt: TGCGCCAGCAGTCGCCCCCGGGACAGAGGCGGGGAGCTGTTTTTT
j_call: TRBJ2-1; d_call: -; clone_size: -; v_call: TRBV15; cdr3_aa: CATSSGHRGDEQFF; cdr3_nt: TGTGCCACCAGCAGTGGCCATCGCGGGGATGAGCAGTTCTTC
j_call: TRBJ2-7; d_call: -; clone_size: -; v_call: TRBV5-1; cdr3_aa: CASSLNYEQYF; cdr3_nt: TGCGCCAGCAGCCTCAACTACGAGCAGTACTTC
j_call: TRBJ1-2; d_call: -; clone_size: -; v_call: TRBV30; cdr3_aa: CAWSPGGDGYTF; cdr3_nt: TGTGCCTGGTCCCCGGGGGGCGATGGCTACACCTTC
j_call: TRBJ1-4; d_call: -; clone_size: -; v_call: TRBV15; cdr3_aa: CATSRDGQILVEKLFF; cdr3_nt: TGTGCCACCAGCAGAGATGGACAGATTTTAGTTGAAAAACTGTTTTTT
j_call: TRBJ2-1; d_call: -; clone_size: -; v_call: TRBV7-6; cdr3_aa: CASSLVQAPLNEQFF; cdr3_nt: TGTGCCAGCAGCTTAGTTCAGGCACCGTTGAATGAGCAGTTCTTC
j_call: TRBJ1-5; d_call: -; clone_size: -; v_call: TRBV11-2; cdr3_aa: CASSLGGVSTSNQPQHF; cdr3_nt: TGTGCCAGCAGCTTAGGGGGAGTCAGTACTAGCAATCAGCCCCAGCATTTT
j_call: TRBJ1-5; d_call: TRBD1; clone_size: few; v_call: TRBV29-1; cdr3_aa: CSVGDREAQPQHF; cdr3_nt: TGCAGCGTGGGGGACAGGGAGGCTCAGCCCCAGCATTTT
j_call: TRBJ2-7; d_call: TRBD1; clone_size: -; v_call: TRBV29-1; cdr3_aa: CSIGQGSAYEQYF; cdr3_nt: TGCAGCATCGGACAGGGTTCGGCATACGAGCAGTACTTC
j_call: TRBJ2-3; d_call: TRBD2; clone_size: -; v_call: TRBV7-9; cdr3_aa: CASSLLAGTDTQYF; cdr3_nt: TGTGCCAGCAGCCTACTAGCGGGTACAGATACGCAGTATTTT
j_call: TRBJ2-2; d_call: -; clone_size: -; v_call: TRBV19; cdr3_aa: CASSIDRETLTGELFF; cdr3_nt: TGTGCCAGTAGTATAGATAGGGAAACCCTCACCGGGGAGCTGTTTTTT